Below are 13 T cell receptor beta chains sequenced from a single sample in a study of cytomegalovirus exposure and HLA in healthy donors. PCR used 60 Vbeta primers and 13 Jbeta primers. Clones were sequenced by immunoSEQ multiplex PCR, and TCRdb holds only the in-frame ones, with some missing. The sample includes under 200,000 clones, over 70% of them seen just once. The source material was PBMCs. The origin of the receptors is a woman between 45 and 60 years old in good health and CMV-seropositive.

This rearrangement joins TRBV7-2 to TRBJ1-4; 10 bases match TRBD1. The CDR3 is made up of 15 amino acids. After removal of 5 bases from V and 7 bases from J, the junction contained 7 bases not matched to a gene. CDR1 is SGHTA, CDR2 FQGNSA, per germline. The CDR3 DNA is TGTGCCAGCAGCCAACGACAGGGGGCAAGTGAAAAACTGTTTTTT. Translated, it gives CASSQRQGASEKLFF.

The V and J genes are TRBV4-1 and TRBJ1-1, with D possibly matching TRBD1 (5 bases). The germline CDR1 and CDR2 sequences are MGHRA and YSYEKL. CDR3 size: 13 residues. Trimming took 6 bases from V and 0 from J, leaving 8 bases between them. In nucleotides, the CDR3 is TGCGCCAGCAGACTACAGGTGAACACTGAAGCTTTCTTT. This translates into CASRLQVNTEAFF.

The gene calls are TRBV6-1 and TRBJ1-5; D is uncertain. Germline CDR1 is MNHNS and CDR2 is SASEGT. The V gene lost 4 bases and the J gene lost 0 bases, with 13 bases spanning the gap. There are 16 residues in the CDR3. CDR3 sequence: CASSAPRVNSNQPQHF. CDR3 DNA sequence: TGTGCCAGCAGTGCCCCACGAGTCAATAGCAATCAGCCCCAGCATTTT.

This chain uses TRBV11-3 with TRBJ2-3; D perhaps matches TRBD1 (6 bases). V was trimmed by 5 bases and J by 3 bases, leaving 9 bases between them. The CDR3 is 13 amino acids. CDR1 and CDR2 (germline): SGHNT, YENEEA. The CDR3 sequence is CASSPGTTDTQYF. CDR3 DNA sequence: TGTGCCAGCAGCCCCGGGACAACAGATACGCAGTATTTT.

The rearrangement joins TRBV16 to TRBJ1-1, with 11 nucleotides matching TRBD1. The CDR3 length is 15 residues. CDR1 is KGHSY and CDR2 is FQNENV in the germline V gene. After removal of 2 bases from V and 4 bases from J, the junction contained 3 bases not matched to a gene. The CDR3 DNA reads TGTGCCAGCAGCCAAGAGGGACAGGGGGGCACTGAAGCTTTCTTT. Amino acids: CASSQEGQGGTEAFF.

With respect to this clone: Other DNA variants within this sample encode the same CDR3. The CDR3 here is CASGTDRGTEAFF. DNA of the CDR3: TGTGCCAGCGGGACGGACAGGGGGACTGAAGCTTTCTTT. The chain links TRBV7-9 to TRBJ1-1, with 10 bases aligning to TRBD1. From germline, CDR1 is SEHNR and CDR2 FQNEAQ (reference sequence). The V segment lost 8 bases and the J segment 5 bases; nucleotides outside the gene matches: 5. This CDR3 has 13 residues.

This clone appeared a few times. A junction end diverges from the germline sequence, so it may reflect a read error. The same CDR3 is also encoded by other DNA sequences in this sample. The J gene is TRBJ1-4, the V gene TRBV27; D is ambiguous. Germline CDR1 is MNHEY and CDR2 is SMNVEV (reference sequence). The CDR3 covers 13 residues. DNA for the CDR3: TGTGCCAGCAGGCGGGCAACTAACGAAAAACTGTTTTTT. Amino acids: CASRRATNEKLFF.

The J gene is TRBJ1-5, the V gene TRBV6-1; TRBD1 might be the D (6 bases). The CDR3 contains 16 residues. V lost 3 bases, J lost 0 bases, and 12 bases lay in between. Germline CDR1 MNHNS, CDR2 SASEGT. CDR3 in DNA: TGTGCCAGCAGTGAGCGGGGGGCGGGTAGCAATCAGCCCCAGCATTTT. Translated: CASSERGAGSNQPQHF.

The J gene is TRBJ2-5, the V gene TRBV5-1; maybe TRBD2 (5 bases). Germline CDR1 reads SGHRS; CDR2 reads YFSETQ. V lost 2 bases to trimming and J lost 8 bases, with 7 bases between them. The CDR3 is 11 amino acids. The CDR3 region has the DNA TGCGCCAGCAGCTTAGAGGGAACCCAGTACTTC. It is translated as CASSLEGTQYF.

The chain carries TRBV29-1 and TRBJ1-1; D perhaps matches TRBD1 (5 bases). V dropped 8 bases and J dropped 1 base, with 11 bases sitting between them. This CDR3 is built from 12 residues. Looked up from germline, CDR1 is SQVTM and CDR2 is ANQGSEA. CDR3 coding DNA: TGCAGCTGGCGGGACGGGAACACTGAAGCTTTCTTT. It is translated as CSWRDGNTEAFF.

The chain recombines TRBV5-8 with TRBJ2-2; 11 nucleotides match TRBD2. Germline values: CDR1 SGHTS, CDR2 YDEGEE. J gave up 3 bases and V 5 bases, and 3 bases lay outside the gene matches. This CDR3 spans 15 amino acids. The CDR3 loop reads CASRPGLADTGELFF. The CDR3 DNA is TGTGCCAGCAGGCCGGGACTAGCGGACACCGGGGAGCTGTTTTTT.

A single count supports this clone. V is TRBV29-1 and J is TRBJ1-2; D possibly corresponds to TRBD1 (6 bases). The length of the CDR3 is 12 residues. In germline, CDR1 is SQVTM, CDR2 ANQGSEA. V dropped 1 base and J dropped 5 bases, with 8 bases sitting between them. The CDR3 spells CSVEGTVYGYTF. In DNA form, the CDR3 reads TGCAGCGTTGAAGGGACAGTATATGGCTACACCTTC.

V is TRBV30 and J is TRBJ1-2, with a tentative D call TRBD1 (5 bases). Germline loops: CDR1 GTSNPN, CDR2 SVGIG (reference sequence). There are 14 residues in the CDR3. V lost 0 bases to trimming and J lost 7 bases, with 15 bases between them. In nucleotides, the CDR3 is TGTGCCTGGAGTGTACTGAGCAGGGAGGGTGGCTACACCTTC. Encoded protein: CAWSVLSREGGYTF.